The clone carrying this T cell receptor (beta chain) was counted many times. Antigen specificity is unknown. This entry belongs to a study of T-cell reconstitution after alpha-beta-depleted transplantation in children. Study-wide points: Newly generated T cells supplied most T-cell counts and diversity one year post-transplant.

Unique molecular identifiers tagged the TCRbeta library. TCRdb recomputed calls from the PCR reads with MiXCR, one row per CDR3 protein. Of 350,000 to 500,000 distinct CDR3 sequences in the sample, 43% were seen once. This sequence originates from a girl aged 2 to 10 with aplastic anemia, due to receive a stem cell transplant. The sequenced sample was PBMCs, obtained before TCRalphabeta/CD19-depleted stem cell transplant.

In DNA form, the CDR3 reads TGTGCCAGCAGCCCCGAGAGGGCGTTGACAGATACGCAGTATTTT. Its protein is CASSPERALTDTQYF. The rearrangement links TRBV7-3 to TRBJ2-3; perhaps TRBD2 as D (5 bases). V lost 5 bases, J lost 3 bases, and 15 bases lay in between. CDR1 is SGHTA, CDR2 FQGTGA, per germline. This CDR3 is built from 15 residues.